This T cell receptor beta chain came from a study of CXCR3-negative and CXCR3-positive naive CD8 T cells (dated by TCRdb to about 2019). With respect to the entire study: In total, about 150 million TRB reads were obtained, or roughly 1.5 +/- 0.3 million reads per library. Diversity and physicochemical repertoire analyses covered about a dozen donors pooled from two independent experiments. The TRBV-TRBJ cluster analysis covered naive subsets from about five donors and memory cells from 3 donors.

On this clonotype: The clone's antigen remains unknown.

Results and caveats for the whole study, not just this receptor: Within the same donor, TRBV-TRBJ usage looked similar between naive CXCR3-negative and CXCR3-positive cells, but memory cells had distinct patterns. Freshly isolated PBMCs were used for most assays because CXCR3 expression went down partially after cryopreservation. Surface CD5, linked to self-reactivity in mice, was comparable between naive subsets; TCR interaction strength was therefore also inferred from TRB CDR3 physicochemical properties. Comparably high repertoire diversity was found in both naive subsets, whereas much lower repertoire diversity was found in memory CD8+ T cells.

CDR1 SQVTM and CDR2 ANQGSEA were looked up in the germline V gene. Counted from cysteine to phenylalanine, this CDR3 has 14 amino acids. DNA is not on record. Instrument used: NextSeq 550. The Human TCR Profiling Kit (MiLaboratory) was used to prepare UMI-labeled 5' RACE TRB cDNA libraries. The full amount of extracted RNA was used for cDNA synthesis, and the full amount of resulting cDNA was used for PCR amplification. Libraries were prepared in parallel with an identical number of PCR cycles. Processing in the source paper ran as follows. With a minimum of two reads required per UMI, MIGEC and MiXCR pulled out about 54,000 +/- 9,700 unique UMI-labeled TRB cDNA molecules from each library. On average, about 40,000 +/- 10,000 functional in-frame TRB CDR3 nucleotide clonotypes lacking stop codons were found per library. Diversity metrics, including normalized Shannon-Wiener and Chao1, were computed in VDJtools after downsampling to 5000 UMI-labeled TRB molecules per sample. VDJtools computed clonotype-size-weighted physicochemical properties of the central five CDR3 residues: interaction energy, strength, volume and Kidera factor 4. TCRdb reprocessed the reads, and each CDR3 protein sequence is entered once, without DNA. The V and J calls were determined by TCRdb, not by the authors. The table of this sample itemizes 48,000 or so distinct CDR3 sequences. The ten largest clones capture about 15% of the sample.

For every CD8+ T cell subset, some 310,000 cells were flow-sorted straight into RLT lysis buffer, and each subset was sorted in triplicate. Peripheral blood mononuclear cells were isolated from buffy coats using standard density gradient centrifugation. Total RNA was extracted from sorted cells with an RNeasy Mini Kit. The source material was memory CD8+ T cells from blood. Sample cell subset or site, as interpreted from the label and publication: conventional CD8+ memory T cells (TMEM), sorted as controls. The sequence links TRBV29-1 to TRBJ2-2. The clonotype originates from a human donor in good health. Some clones in this sample may be carry-over from other donors' samples. The CDR3 has the sequence CSVLMDANTGELFF.